The 26 T cell receptor beta chains listed next were all sequenced from one sample in a study of shared clonotypes between healthy human individuals. Profiled with immunoSEQ multiplex PCR; TCRdb holds only in-frame clones, not every one. The sample has around 2,000,000 clones; 85% to 95% are singletons. Material: naive CD4+ T cells sorted from blood. The subset denotes: CD45RA+ positively selected. The origin of the receptors is a man between 18 and 29 years old in good health.

For this clone: The same CDR3 arises from other DNA sequences in this sample as well. The rearrangement joins TRBV6-5 to TRBJ2-7; TRBD1 matches at 10 bases. Germline CDR1 and CDR2: MNHEY and SVGAGI. V gave up 5 bases and J gave up 4 bases; unmatched junction bases: 2. The CDR3 totals 13 residues. CDR3: CASSRGQGYEQYF. CDR3 in DNA: TGTGCCAGCAGTCGGGGACAGGGGTACGAGCAGTACTTC.

This clone was found many times. The sample has other DNA sequences that encode this CDR3 too. This rearrangement joins TRBV2 to TRBJ1-1, with no clear D. From germline, CDR1 is SNHLY and CDR2 FYNNEI. Trimming pared 4 bases from V and 0 bases from J, leaving 6 bases between. CDR3 length equals 13 residues. The CDR3 protein is CASSVGLNTEAFF. CDR3 DNA sequence: TGTGCCAGCAGTGTAGGTCTGAACACTGAAGCTTTCTTT. Full variable domain (rest looked up from reference TRBV2 and TRBJ1-1): EPEVTQTPSHQVTQMGQEVILRCVPISNHLYFYWYRQILGQKVEFLVSFYNNEISEKSEIFDDQFSVERPDGSNFTLKIRSTKLEDSAMYFCASSVGLNTEAFFGQGTRLTVV.

Regarding this clone: Other nucleotide sequences in the sample specify the same CDR3. The chain employs TRBV11-2 and TRBJ1-6; TRBD1 agrees at 8 bases. Germline V gene sequence: CDR1 SGHAT, CDR2 FQNNGV. After removal of 1 base from V and 10 bases from J, the junction contained 3 bases not matched to a gene. This CDR3 comprises 14 residues. CDR3 nucleotides: TGTGCCAGCAGCTTAGGCCAGGGGGCCTCACCCCTCCACTTT. Its protein product is CASSLGQGASPLHF.

Concerning this clone: Relative to the germline gene, one junction end is altered; a read error may explain this. The chain couples TRBV5-1 to TRBJ1-6; TRBD1 is a possible D gene (5 bases). Germline V gives CDR1 SGHRS, CDR2 YFSETQ. This CDR3 is built from 15 residues. The CDR3 DNA is TGCGCCAGCAGCCTCCGGGACTCCAATAATTCACCCCTCCACTTT. This gives the protein CASSLRDSNNSPLHF.

The V gene is TRBV9, the J gene TRBJ2-7; 8 positions match TRBD2. Germline assignment: CDR1 SGDLS and CDR2 YYNGEE. This CDR3 comprises 15 residues. After removal of 2 bases from V and 6 bases from J, the junction contained 10 bases not matched to a gene. Written as DNA, the CDR3 is TGTGCCAGCAGCGTTCAAGCGGGAGAGTTGGTCGAGCAGTACTTC. Translating it yields CASSVQAGELVEQYF.

A remark on this clone: The same CDR3 can be traced to other DNA sequences in this sample. This chain uses TRBV5-4 with TRBJ1-6, with D unclear. The CDR3 sequence is 14 residues long. Germline V CDR1 and CDR2: SGHNT, YYREEE (reference sequence). With 0 bases removed from V and 4 bases from J, the gap between germline ends came to 5 bases. In nucleotides, the CDR3 is TGTGCCAGCAGCTTGGACAGATATAATTCACCCCTCCACTTT. Its translation: CASSLDRYNSPLHF.

The chain employs TRBV11-2 and TRBJ2-2; D not resolved. Trimming removed 5 bases from V and 8 bases from J, with 6 bases in between. This CDR3 spans 11 amino acids. In germline, CDR1 is SGHAT, CDR2 FQNNGV. CDR3 protein: CASSHLGELFF. CDR3 in DNA: TGTGCCAGCAGCCACCTTGGGGAGCTGTTTTTT.

J is TRBJ2-7 and V is TRBV2, with D possibly matching TRBD1 (7 bases). Germline lookup yields CDR1 SNHLY and CDR2 FYNNEI. Trimming stripped 3 bases from V and 7 bases from J, with 10 bases between. The CDR3 extends over 12 amino acids. CDR3 DNA sequence: TGTGCCAGCAGTGACAGGGGGGAAGAGCAGTACTTC. Its protein product is CASSDRGEEQYF.

The chain couples TRBV5-1 to TRBJ1-1; D is uncertain. Trimming removed 2 bases from V and 0 bases from J, with 11 bases in between. Germline CDR1 reads SGHRS; CDR2 reads YFSETQ. CDR3 length equals 15 residues. The CDR3 is CASSFGPLMNTEAFF. CDR3 sequence (DNA): TGCGCCAGCAGCTTCGGCCCCTTGATGAACACTGAAGCTTTCTTT.

About this clone itself: The identical CDR3 is also encoded by other nucleotide sequences in the sample. The rearrangement joins TRBV5-1 to TRBJ2-2, with D tentatively TRBD1 (6 bases). Deletions cut 2 bases from V and 0 bases from J, with 8 bases between. Germline V gene data show CDR1 as SGHRS and CDR2 as YFSETQ. CDR3 length: 15 amino acids. CDR3: CASSFGTTNTGELFF. The DNA for the CDR3 is TGCGCCAGCAGCTTTGGGACAACGAACACCGGGGAGCTGTTTTTT.

This chain joins TRBV18 and TRBJ1-1; 8 bases are a match to TRBD1. There are 16 residues in the CDR3. V lost 3 bases, J lost 3 bases, and 9 bases stayed unmatched. Looked up from germline, CDR1 is KGHSH and CDR2 is LQKENI. DNA for the CDR3: TGTGCCAGCTCACCGACCTCCGGACAGGGTTACACTGAAGCTTTCTTT. Translation gives CASSPTSGQGYTEAFF.

This sequence joins TRBV5-1 and TRBJ2-5; unclear D gene. Per germline, CDR1 SGHRS and CDR2 YFSETQ. Between the trimmed V and J ends, which lost 10 bases and 5 bases, there was a span of 12 bases. There are 11 residues in the CDR3. The CDR3, as DNA: TGCGCCCCGGGCAGTACGGAGACCCAGTACTTC. Amino acid sequence: CAPGSTETQYF.

Concerning this clone itself: This sample includes further DNA sequences coding for the same CDR3. This chain links TRBV7-2 with TRBJ2-7; D unresolved. Trimming took off 1 base at V and 2 bases at J, with 9 bases between the two ends. The CDR3 consists of 14 residues. Germline V gene data show CDR1 as SGHTA and CDR2 as FQGNSA. The CDR3 DNA reads TGTGCCAGCAGCTTAGTTACTGGGACCTACGAGCAGTACTTC. Its protein is CASSLVTGTYEQYF.

The chain joins TRBV9 to TRBJ2-1; the match to TRBD2 covers 12 bases. Germline V gene sequence: CDR1 SGDLS, CDR2 YYNGEE. V dropped 2 bases and J dropped 8; count of bases not matched to a gene: 5. The CDR3 runs to 15 residues. The CDR3 sequence: CASSVTSGSTYEQFF. The CDR3 region has the DNA TGTGCCAGCAGCGTGACTAGCGGGAGTACCTATGAGCAGTTCTTC.

The gene calls are TRBV19 and TRBJ2-7, with a weak D call TRBD1 (6 bases). Trimming removed 9 bases at V and 4 bases at J, with 10 bases between. CDR3 length: 11 amino acids. Germline V CDR1 and CDR2: LNHDA, SQIVND (reference sequence). The CDR3 DNA follows: TGTGCCAGAACGGGACATTACGAGCAGTACTTC. Translation: CARTGHYEQYF. The full variable domain, completed using reference TRBV19 and TRBJ2-7, is DGGITQSPKYLFRKEGQNVTLSCEQNLNHDAMYWYRQDPGQGLRLIYYSQIVNDFQKGDIAEGYSVSREKKESFPLTVTSAQKNPTAFYLCARTGHYEQYFGPGTRLTVT.

The rearrangement uses TRBV7-9 and TRBJ1-6, with TRBD1 as a possible D gene (6 bases). V was cut by 1 base and J by 7 bases, with 11 bases left in between. The CDR3 contains 15 residues. Looked up from germline, CDR1 is SEHNR and CDR2 is FQNEAQ (reference sequence). This CDR3 is CASSLGQVPNSPLHF. The CDR3 DNA reads TGTGCCAGCAGCTTAGGACAGGTTCCCAATTCACCCCTCCACTTT.

This rearrangement joins TRBV7-2 to TRBJ2-7; D not resolved. There are 14 residues in the CDR3. Trimming shortened V by 0 bases and J by 2 bases, and 8 bases separated the two germline ends. Germline values: CDR1 SGHTA, CDR2 FQGNSA. The CDR3 DNA reads TGTGCCAGCAGCTTAGCGCATTCGCCCTACGAGCAGTACTTC. It yields the protein CASSLAHSPYEQYF. Full variable domain (remainder filled in from reference TRBV7-2 and TRBJ2-7): GAGVSQSPSNKVTEKGKDVELRCDPISGHTALYWYRQSLGQGLEFLIYFQGNSAPDKSGLPSDRFSAERTGGSVSTLTIQRTQQEDSAVYLCASSLAHSPYEQYFGPGTRLTVT.

The chain carries TRBV7-8 and TRBJ2-7, with D perhaps TRBD1 (6 bases). The V gene's germline CDR1 is SGHVS and CDR2 FQNEAQ. V shed 5 bases and J shed 5 bases, with 13 bases lying between them. The CDR3 totals 13 residues. The CDR3 loop reads CASSVRGLDEQYF. In nucleotides, the CDR3 is TGTGCCAGCAGCGTCAGGGGTTTGGACGAGCAGTACTTC. The entire variable domain, with the rest obtained from reference TRBV7-8 and TRBJ2-7, is as follows: GAGVSQSPRYKVAKRGQDVALRCDPISGHVSLFWYQQALGQGPEFLTYFQNEAQLDKSGLPSDRFFAERPEGSVSTLKIQRTQQEDSAVYLCASSVRGLDEQYFGPGTRLTVT.

This chain links TRBV7-9 with TRBJ1-5; D is unclear. The germline gives CDR1 SEHNR, CDR2 FQNEAQ (reference sequence). V was clipped by 0 bases and J by 6 bases, with 18 bases between them. The CDR3 totals 17 residues. CDR3 region: CASSLALGALAPQPQHF. DNA for the CDR3: TGTGCCAGCAGCTTAGCGTTGGGAGCCTTGGCACCTCAGCCCCAGCATTTT.

The V gene is TRBV18, the J gene TRBJ2-2, with TRBD2 identical over 7 bases. Losses at the gene ends were 3 bases for V and 2 bases for J; bases not matched to a gene: 6. Germline V gene lookup returns CDR1 KGHSH and CDR2 LQKENI. The CDR3 extends over 16 amino acids. In nucleotides, the CDR3 is TGTGCCAGCTCACCGGCGAGCGGGATTAACACCGGGGAGCTGTTTTTT. Translation gives CASSPASGINTGELFF. The whole variable domain, remainder taken from reference TRBV18 and TRBJ2-2, is NAGVMQNPRHLVRRRGQEARLRCSPMKGHSHVYWYRQLPEEGLKFMVYLQKENIIDESGMPKERFSAEFPKEGPSILRIQQVVRGDSAAYFCASSPASGINTGELFFGEGSRLTVL.

This clone occurred once. The rearrangement uses TRBV19 and TRBJ2-4; 10 positions agree with TRBD2. V was clipped by 4 bases and J by 7 bases; unmatched bases: 10. Germline CDR1 reads LNHDA; CDR2 reads SQIVND (reference sequence). The CDR3 runs to 16 residues. The CDR3 sequence: CASSTGTSVRGNIQYF. CDR3 coding DNA: TGTGCCAGTAGTACCGGGACTAGCGTGAGGGGGAACATTCAGTACTTC.

V and J are TRBV19 and TRBJ2-3; 9 nucleotides line up with TRBD1. The CDR3 is made up of 16 amino acids. The germline V gene has CDR1 LNHDA and CDR2 SQIVND (reference sequence). V shed 5 bases and J 7 bases; nucleotides not matched to a gene: 13. The CDR3 reads CASSLRTGEVIHTQYF. CDR3 DNA: TGTGCCAGTAGTCTCCGGACAGGGGAGGTCATACATACGCAGTATTTT.

This clone was observed once. CDR3 residues: CASSISSGYQETQYF. As DNA, the CDR3 is TGCGCCAGCAGCATAAGTAGCGGGTACCAAGAGACCCAGTACTTC. This sequence joins TRBV5-1 and TRBJ2-5, with 7 nucleotides matching TRBD2. V lost 4 bases to trimming and J lost 0 bases; unmatched junction nucleotides: 6. The germline CDR1 and CDR2 sequences are SGHRS and YFSETQ. This CDR3 is 15 amino acids long.

This clone was seen a single time. The same CDR3 also results from other DNA sequences found in this sample. This chain links TRBV6-6 with TRBJ2-3; D gene ambiguous. Trimming took off 0 bases at V and 1 base at J, with 5 bases between the two ends. CDR1 and CDR2 (germline): MNHNY, SVGAGI (reference sequence). The CDR3 spans 14 residues. The CDR3 DNA reads TGTGCCAGCAGTTACTCTCGCGGCACAGATACGCAGTATTTT. Protein: CASSYSRGTDTQYF.

The chain links TRBV7-2 to TRBJ2-4, with TRBD1 identical over 9 bases. Per germline, CDR1 SGHTA and CDR2 FQGNSA. The V gene end was trimmed by 5 bases and the J gene end by 9 bases; junction bases not matched to a gene: 5. The length of the CDR3 is 13 residues. CDR3 in amino acids: CASSDTGGSIQYF. The CDR3 coding sequence is TGTGCCAGCAGCGATACAGGGGGCAGCATTCAGTACTTC.

CDR3 sequence (DNA): TGTGCCAGCAGTTACTCGACCCTGAACACTGAAGCTTTCTTT. Its translation is CASSYSTLNTEAFF. The rearrangement uses TRBV6-5 and TRBJ1-1, with D uncertain. The CDR3 runs to 14 residues. Germline values: CDR1 MNHEY, CDR2 SVGAGI. Trimming left V 0 bases short and J 0 bases short, with 5 bases between.